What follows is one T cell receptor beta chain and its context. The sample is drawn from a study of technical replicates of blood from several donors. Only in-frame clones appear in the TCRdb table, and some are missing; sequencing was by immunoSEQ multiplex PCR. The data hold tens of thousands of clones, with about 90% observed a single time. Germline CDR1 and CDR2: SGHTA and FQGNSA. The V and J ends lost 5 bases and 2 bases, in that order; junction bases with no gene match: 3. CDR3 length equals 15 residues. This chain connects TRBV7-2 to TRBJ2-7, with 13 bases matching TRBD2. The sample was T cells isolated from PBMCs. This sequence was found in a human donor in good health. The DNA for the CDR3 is TGTGCCAGCAGCCCGGGACTAGCGGGGACCTACGAGCAGTACTTC. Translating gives CASSPGLAGTYEQYF.